The rows below give T cell receptor beta chains drawn from one sample of a study of beta chain features in type 1 diabetes. Repertoires were generated with immunoSEQ multiplex PCR, while TCRdb's copy carries only in-frame clones and drops some. Of approximately 340,000 clones in the sample, about 14% were seen once. The material sequenced was naive CD4+ T cells from blood. The source is a woman between 18 and 29 years old in good health. CDR3s include the opening cysteine and the closing phenylalanine or tryptophan. Each record gives: V gene, J gene, CDR3 protein.

TRBV11-2,TRBJ1-1,CASSLERYGGTEAFF
TRBV29-1,TRBJ1-1,CSVGGLGEAFF
TRBV5-1,TRBJ2-5,CASQDRQETQYF
TRBV7-9,TRBJ2-7,CASSFLGLAGNEQYF
TRBV2,TRBJ2-7,CATKEGLAGAYEQYF
TRBV28,TRBJ2-1,CASSRLSVNNEQFF
TRBV6-5,TRBJ2-3,CASSYRTGGTDTQYF
TRBV25-1,TRBJ1-4,CASSPRRGKLFF
TRBV4-3,TRBJ1-5,CASSQKPPGTERVQPQHF
TRBV9,TRBJ2-1,CASSVGSSGLNEQFF
TRBV11-2,TRBJ1-5,CASSLGYNHQPQHF
TRBV29-1,TRBJ1-2,CSVETAGFHGYTF
TRBV5-6,TRBJ2-1,CASSLVGGRASEQFF
TRBV6-5,TRBJ2-2,CASSFDRGATGELFF
TRBV10-3,TRBJ2-3,CAIRSTSGRPDTQYF
TRBV28,TRBJ1-1,CACSEGQGVMNTEAFF
TRBV25-1,TRBJ2-7,CASSASGTGSYEQYF
TRBV2,TRBJ2-3,CAITLGTGSTDTQYF
TRBV6-5,TRBJ1-2,CASSYSSAEGNYGYTF
TRBV7-9,TRBJ2-3,CASSLGLGDRGKTDTQYF
TRBV7-2,TRBJ2-7,CASSHRTGSSYEQYF
TRBV28,TRBJ2-3,CATWTGWTDTQYF
TRBV4-3,TRBJ2-1,CASSQERESRKQFF
TRBV4-3,TRBJ2-2,CASSQDWGVTGELFF
TRBV30,TRBJ2-1,CAWSTTSGSEEQFF
TRBV28,TRBJ1-1,CASSSVGTGVMNTEAFF
TRBV28,TRBJ2-5,CASSPQETQYF
TRBV28,TRBJ2-7,CASSLVLSGSYEQYF
TRBV15,TRBJ2-1,CATSRDRRGSHSYEQFF
TRBV14,TRBJ2-7,CASSQELSYEQYF
TRBV15,TRBJ2-5,CATSSPQEGTQYF
TRBV5-1,TRBJ2-5,CASSPDGQGQETQYF
TRBV19,TRBJ2-2,CASSFSTNTGELFF
TRBV7-9,TRBJ1-4,CASSAGQGNEKLFF
TRBV14,TRBJ2-3,CASSQDGAPGGDTQYF
TRBV7-2,TRBJ2-4,CASSLGQGAGIQYF
TRBV6-5,TRBJ1-5,CASSYSRGNQPQHF
TRBV29-1,TRBJ1-3,CSVEGQGILGNTIYF
TRBV5-4,TRBJ2-7,CASSFGGNSYEQYF
TRBV29-1,TRBJ2-3,CSVEWASGSFPDTQYF
TRBV7-2,TRBJ2-7,CASTHRVAYEQYF
TRBV5-4,TRBJ1-1,CASSQGQGVRNTEAFF
TRBV15,TRBJ1-2,CATSRDVGVDGYTF
TRBV10-3,TRBJ1-1,CAISRRTGSNTEAFF
TRBV18,TRBJ2-6,CASSPSGTGSSGANVLTF
TRBV30,TRBJ1-5,CAWSSFGSSSNQPQHF
TRBV19,TRBJ1-5,CASSIVLGTGGNQPQHF
TRBV12-5,TRBJ2-5,CASGSGTGGWGETQYF
TRBV25-1,TRBJ2-6,CACGTVSGANVLTF
TRBV28,TRBJ2-7,CASRGEGQGTYEQYF
TRBV4-2,TRBJ2-5,CASSQGRGLQETQYF
TRBV29-1,TRBJ1-1,CSAGQGGVLNTEAFF
TRBV7-8,TRBJ1-1,CASSLAALNTEAFF
TRBV7-9,TRBJ2-7,CASSSYRGGEQYF
TRBV11-3,TRBJ2-1,CASSLATGTGARNEQFF
TRBV19,TRBJ1-5,CASSMRGHNQPQHF
TRBV30,TRBJ2-2,CAWTLLTSTAGELFF
TRBV7-8,TRBJ2-7,CASPPGQWALWDEQYF
TRBV7-2,TRBJ2-1,CASSFGRDYNEQFF
TRBV30,TRBJ1-5,CAWTQGANQPQHF